The sequence of this T cell receptor (beta chain) was determined in a study of regulatory T cells in long-lasting Graves disease. Time point of the sample: newly diagnosed GD, antithyroid drugs for less than 3 months. Construction of the TCR library relied on RNA isolated from PBMCs. This clonotype was seen a handful of times. Arm-PCR of CDR3 regions with iRepertoire HTBI primers generated TCR beta libraries. TCRdb ran MiXCR on the multiplex PCR reads and lists one entry per CDR3 protein. The data hold roughly 500,000 distinct CDR3 sequences, with approximately 12% observed a single time. Germline V gene sequence: CDR1 SNHLY, CDR2 FYNNEI. Between the trimmed V and J ends, which lost 8 bases and 5 bases, there was a span of 15 bases. The CDR3 is 13 residues long. This sample was also put to use in a study of T cells in Graves' hyperthyroidism and ophthalmopathy.

This clonotype originated in a man younger than 45 with Graves disease. The sample here was peripheral blood mononuclear cells (PBMCs), taken at new diagnosis, from a patient treated with antithyroid drugs. The rearrangement links TRBV2 to TRBJ2-5, with unresolved D. The CDR3 DNA reads as TGTGCCAGCGACCTCCCCAATGGGGAGACCCAGTACTTC. This codes for CASDLPNGETQYF.